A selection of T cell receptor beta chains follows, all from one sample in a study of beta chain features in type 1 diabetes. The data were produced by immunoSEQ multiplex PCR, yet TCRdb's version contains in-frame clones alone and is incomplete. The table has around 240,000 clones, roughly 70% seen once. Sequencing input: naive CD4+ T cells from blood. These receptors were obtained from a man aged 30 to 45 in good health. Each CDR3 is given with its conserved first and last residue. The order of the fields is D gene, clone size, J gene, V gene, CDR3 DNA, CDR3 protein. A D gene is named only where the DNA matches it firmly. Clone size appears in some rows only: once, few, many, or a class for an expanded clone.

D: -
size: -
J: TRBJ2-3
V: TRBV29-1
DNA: TGCAGCGTCCGACCCTTGATCACAGATACGCAGTATTTT
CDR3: CSVRPLITDTQYF

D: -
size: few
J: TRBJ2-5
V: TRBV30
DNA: TGTGCCTGGAGTGCAGTCGGGGAGACCCAGTACTTC
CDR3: CAWSAVGETQYF

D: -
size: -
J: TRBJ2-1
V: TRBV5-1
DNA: TGCGCCAGCAGCTTGGCGCGGACAGAGTACAATGAGCAGTTCTTC
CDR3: CASSLARTEYNEQFF

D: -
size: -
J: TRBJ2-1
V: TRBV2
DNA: TGTGCCAGCAGCCGCCCCCGGGACGCCTACAATGAGCAGTTCTTC
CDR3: CASSRPRDAYNEQFF

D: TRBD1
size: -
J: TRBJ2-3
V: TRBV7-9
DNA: TGTGCCAGCAGGGAACAGGGGGCCAGCACAGATACGCAGTATTTT
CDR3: CASREQGASTDTQYF

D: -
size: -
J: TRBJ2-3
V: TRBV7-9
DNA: TGTGCCAGCAGCTTAGTCTGGAGGGCCACAGATACGCAGTATTTT
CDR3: CASSLVWRATDTQYF

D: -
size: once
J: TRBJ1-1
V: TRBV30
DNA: TGTGCCTGGAGCCTTTGGAACACTGAAGCTTTCTTT
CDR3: CAWSLWNTEAFF

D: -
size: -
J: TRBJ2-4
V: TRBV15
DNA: TGTGCCACTTCTAAGGAAGCCGGGGACATTCAGTACTTC
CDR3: CATSKEAGDIQYF

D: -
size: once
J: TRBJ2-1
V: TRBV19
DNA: TGTGCCAGTAGAGGCTACAATGAGCAGTTCTTC
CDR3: CASRGYNEQFF

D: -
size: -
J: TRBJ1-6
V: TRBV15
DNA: TGTGCCACCAGCATCTCCGAGAGGGGTAATTCACCCCTCCACTTT
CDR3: CATSISERGNSPLHF

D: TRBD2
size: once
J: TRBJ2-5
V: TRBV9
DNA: TGTGCCAGCAGCTTCGGGACTAGCGTGGAGACCCAGTACTTC
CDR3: CASSFGTSVETQYF

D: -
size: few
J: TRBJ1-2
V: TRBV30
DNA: TGTGCCTGGAGTGGTTCAACTAACTATGGCTACACCTTC
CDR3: CAWSGSTNYGYTF

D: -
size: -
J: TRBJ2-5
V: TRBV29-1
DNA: TGCAGCGTTGAAGATCGGGAAGGTTGGGGTGTTGAGACCCAGTACTTC
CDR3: CSVEDREGWGVETQYF

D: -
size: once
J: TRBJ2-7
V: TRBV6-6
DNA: TGTGCCAGCACTGAGGGCTGGGGGTACGAGCAGTACTTC
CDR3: CASTEGWGYEQYF

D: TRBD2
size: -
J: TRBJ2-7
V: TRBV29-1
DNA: TGCAGCGTTCAGGGCGGGAGGGCCTACGAGCAGTACTTC
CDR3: CSVQGGRAYEQYF

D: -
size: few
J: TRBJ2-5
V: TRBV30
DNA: TGTGCCTGGATTGGTATTGGGGAGACCCAGTACTTC
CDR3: CAWIGIGETQYF

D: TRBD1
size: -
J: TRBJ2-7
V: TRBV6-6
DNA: TGTGCCAGCAGTTACGACAGGGGGATCTACGAGCAGTACTTC
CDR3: CASSYDRGIYEQYF

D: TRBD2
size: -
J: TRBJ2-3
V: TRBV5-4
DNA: TGTGCCAGCAGCTTAGCGGGAGGGCGAGCGGATACGCAGTATTTT
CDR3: CASSLAGGRADTQYF

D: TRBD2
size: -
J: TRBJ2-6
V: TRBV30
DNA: TGTGCCTGGAGTGTCATGTTATTAGCGGGGGGGCCTGGGGCCAACGTCCTGACTTTC
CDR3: CAWSVMLLAGGPGANVLTF

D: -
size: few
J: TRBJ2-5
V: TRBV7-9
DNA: TGTGCCAGCAGCTTAGGCCTGAAGACCCAGTACTTC
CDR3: CASSLGLKTQYF

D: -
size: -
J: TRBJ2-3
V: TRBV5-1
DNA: TGCGCCAGCAGCTTGAAGACGGAGGCAGCAGATACGCAGTATTTT
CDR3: CASSLKTEAADTQYF

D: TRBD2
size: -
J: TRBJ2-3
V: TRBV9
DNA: TGTGCCAGCAGCGCATCAGCGGGGTTAACAGATACGCAGTATTTT
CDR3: CASSASAGLTDTQYF

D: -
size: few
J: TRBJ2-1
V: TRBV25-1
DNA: TGTGCCAGCAGTGAATTGGGGAGCAGCTCCTACAATGAGCAGTTCTTC
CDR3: CASSELGSSSYNEQFF

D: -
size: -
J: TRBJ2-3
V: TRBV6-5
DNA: TGTGCCAGCAGTTACTCAGATACGCAGTATTTT
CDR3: CASSYSDTQYF

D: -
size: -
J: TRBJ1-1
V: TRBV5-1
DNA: TGCGCCAGCAGCTTGTCGGCAGGGAGCACTGAAGCTTTCTTT
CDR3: CASSLSAGSTEAFF

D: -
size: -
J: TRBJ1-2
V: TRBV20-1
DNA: TGCAGTGTTCCCTCTCTGGGACCGAACACCTTC
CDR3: CSVPSLGPNTF

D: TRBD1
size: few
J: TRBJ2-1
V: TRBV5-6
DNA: TGTGCCAGCAGCAGCCCCCCGGACAGGTGGTTAATCAATGAGCAGTTCTTC
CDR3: CASSSPPDRWLINEQFF

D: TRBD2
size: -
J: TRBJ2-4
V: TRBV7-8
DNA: TGTGCCAGCAGCTTCGCGGGGGGAGCCAAAAACATTCAGTACTTC
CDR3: CASSFAGGAKNIQYF

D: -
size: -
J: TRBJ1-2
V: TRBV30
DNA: TGTGCCTGGAGTACCGTTTATGGCTACACCTTC
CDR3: CAWSTVYGYTF

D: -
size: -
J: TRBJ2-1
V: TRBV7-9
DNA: TGTGCCAGCAGCTTGCCCGGTAATGAGCAGTTCTTC
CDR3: CASSLPGNEQFF

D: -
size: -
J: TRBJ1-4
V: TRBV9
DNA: TGTGCCAGCAGCGTAGGCAACAGTAATGAAAAACTGTTTTTT
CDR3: CASSVGNSNEKLFF

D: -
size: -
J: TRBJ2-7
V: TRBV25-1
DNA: TGTGCCAGCAGTGAAGGGGAGGTGTCGGGCGAGCAGTACTTC
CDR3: CASSEGEVSGEQYF

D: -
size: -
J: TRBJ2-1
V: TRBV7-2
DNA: TGTGCCAGCAGCTTAGCAGTTAACTCCTACAATGAGCAGTTCTTC
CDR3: CASSLAVNSYNEQFF

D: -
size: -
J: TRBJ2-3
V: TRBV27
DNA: TGTGCCAGCAGTGGCTGGGATACGCAGTATTTT
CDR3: CASSGWDTQYF